The source of this T cell receptor beta chain is a study of shared clonotypes between healthy human individuals (TCRdb year 2020). As for the study more broadly: A couple of women and a few men aged 18 to 49 years were included in the cohort. Per donor, three plates each were used for CD4 naive and CD4 memory, two for CD8 naive, and one for CD8 memory. Between about 0.94 and 10 billion PBMCs per donor were obtained by leukapheresis. To estimate repertoire size and how much clonotypes are shared between individuals, the study performed deep sequencing of blood TCR repertoires from roughly five healthy adults. Libraries were prepared and TCR repertoires were sequenced by different laboratories using diverse techniques, in order to increase sequencing depth and limit assay-specific biases. Study-level results and caveats: Clonotypes shared by all four sorted-subset donors showed higher generation probabilities than non-shared clonotypes. Sampling was restricted to blood, and TCR repertoires in tissues likely differ from the TCR repertoires found in blood. Sharing across several donors was observed for roughly 5% of naive CD4, 3% to 3.5% of naive CD8, over 2% of memory CD4, and roughly 0.43% of memory CD8 clonotypes. Naive subsets generally had larger estimated clonotype richness than memory subsets did. Even with the large sequencing depth, rarefaction of the sorted-subset datasets indicated that sequencing was incomplete. Because the study included only a small number of donors, the genetic and exposure-history diversity represented was limited. Based on pairwise subsampling, the degree of clonotype sharing among donors was expected to be affected by sequencing depth.

The donors were healthy, HIV-negative adults who had no recently reported acute infections or vaccinations. All donors were Caucasian adults living in Nashville, Tennessee, USA. Magnetic negative selection was used to enrich CD4+ T cells, after which naive cells were positively selected on CD45RA and the negative fraction became the memory subset. After blood collection by leukapheresis, PBMCs were isolated using Ficoll-Histopaque density gradient centrifugation and then cryopreserved in the vapor phase of liquid nitrogen. Purity and quantity of every magnetically sorted T cell population were checked by analytical flow cytometry. Genomic DNA was isolated from each sorted fraction and quantified by UV absorbance on a Nanodrop 2000c. TCR CDR3 regions were amplified from genomic DNA by multiplex PCR using the deep immunoSEQ assay. Extracted genomic DNA from each cell subset was spread evenly across all wells of several immunoSEQ 96-well plates, with each plate serving as a replicate. For sorted subsets, approximately 190 ng genomic DNA, equal to 30,000 or so T cell genomes, was loaded into each replicate PCR. The purified libraries were quantified using a Qubit 3.0 fluorometer, sized with a Bioanalyzer 2100, and then quantified again using the KAPA Library Quantification kit. Every immunoSEQ 96-well plate was sequenced on a separate single-read 150-cycle Illumina NextSeq 550 flow cell. In the authors' own workflow: Because the immunoSEQ output held only junctional sequences and lacked quality scores, the filtering could not match the filtering applied to full-length reads. To assign V/J genes and CDR3, sequences were annotated using PyIR, a Python wrapper for IgBLAST v1.9, with IMGT germline references. Reads were filtered out if the reads had weak V/J assignments (E-value above 1e-6), no CDR3, stop codons, out-of-frame junctions, or ambiguous translated residues. V3J clonotypes were defined by identical inferred V gene, J gene, and CDR3 amino acid sequence. To compute the percentage overlap between repertoires, the number of shared unique clonotypes was divided by the size of the smaller repertoire. Repertoire richness was assessed with RTK rarefaction, the Chao1 estimator, and Recon v2.1 estimates of unobserved clonotypes. Generation probabilities for all TCRbeta clonotypes obtained by the gDNA method from four donors were computed using OLGA. Drawn from immuneACCESS, this table holds only the in-frame rearrangements with V and J called that TCRdb kept. Clones are partly lost; checked studies trace under half to an unresolved V gene and leave the rest unexplained. That table supplies the V and J calls and clone size; D and trimming were determined from the DNA. This sample gives some 500,000 clones in total; about 96% of them show up just once. Nearly 0.065% of the sample belongs to the ten largest clones.

Reading from cysteine to phenylalanine, the CDR3 counts 14 amino acids. CDR3 DNA only is kept here, 42 bases in frame from base 1. To note about this clone: What antigen it recognizes has not been identified. Nothing much larger sits one base from this clone, and base qualities are not available.

This clonotype was sampled from a woman in her twenties or thirties in good health. The V and J segments used are TRBV21-1 and TRBJ2-7; the table gives TRBD2 as D, unverified against the DNA. TRBV21-1 is labeled a pseudogene. The specimen was naive CD4+ T cells sorted from blood. Reading the label with the study, this specimen's cell subset or site is: CD45RA+ positively selected. The DNA reads TGTGCCAGCACCCGACTTAGCGGCGTGAACGAGCAGTACTTC. Its translation is CASTRLSGVNEQYF.